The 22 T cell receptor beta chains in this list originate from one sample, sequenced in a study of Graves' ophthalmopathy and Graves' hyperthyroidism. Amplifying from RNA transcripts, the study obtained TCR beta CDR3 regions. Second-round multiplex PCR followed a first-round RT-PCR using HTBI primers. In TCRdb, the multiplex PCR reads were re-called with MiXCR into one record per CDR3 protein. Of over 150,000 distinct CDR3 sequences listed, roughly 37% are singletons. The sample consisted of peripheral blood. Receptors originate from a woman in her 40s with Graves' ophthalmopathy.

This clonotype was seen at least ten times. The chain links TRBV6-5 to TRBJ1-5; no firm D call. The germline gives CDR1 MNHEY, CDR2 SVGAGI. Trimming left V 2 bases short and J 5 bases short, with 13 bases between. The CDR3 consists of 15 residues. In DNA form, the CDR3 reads TGTGCCAGCAGTTACCAGAGGGAGCGGGATCAGCCCCAGCATTTT. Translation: CASSYQRERDQPQHF.

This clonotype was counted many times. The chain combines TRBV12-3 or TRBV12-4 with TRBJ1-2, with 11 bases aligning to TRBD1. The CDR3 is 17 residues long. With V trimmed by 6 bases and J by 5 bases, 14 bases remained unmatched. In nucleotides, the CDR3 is TGTGCCAGCAGCCCCAGTCGGACAGGGGGCGCTTATTATGGCTACACCTTC. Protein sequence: CASSPSRTGGAYYGYTF.

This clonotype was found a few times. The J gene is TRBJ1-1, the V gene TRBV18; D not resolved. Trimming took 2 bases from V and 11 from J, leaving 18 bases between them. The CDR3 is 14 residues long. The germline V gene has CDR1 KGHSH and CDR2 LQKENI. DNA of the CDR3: TGTGCCAGCTCACCAAAACACCCCCCGACGGCGGCTTTCTTT. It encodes CASSPKHPPTAAFF.

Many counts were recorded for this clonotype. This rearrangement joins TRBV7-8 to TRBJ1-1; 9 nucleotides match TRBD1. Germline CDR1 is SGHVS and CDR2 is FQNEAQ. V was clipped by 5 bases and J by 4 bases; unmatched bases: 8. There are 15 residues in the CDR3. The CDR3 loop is CASSTGTGQGTEAFF. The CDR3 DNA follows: TGTGCCAGCAGCACAGGGACAGGGCAAGGCACTGAAGCTTTCTTT.

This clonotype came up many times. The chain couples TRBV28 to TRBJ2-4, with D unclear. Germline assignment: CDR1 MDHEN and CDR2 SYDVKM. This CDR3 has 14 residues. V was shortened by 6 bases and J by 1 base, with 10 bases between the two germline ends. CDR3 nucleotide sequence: TGTGCCAGCAGCTCAGTCGGCGCCAAAAACATTCAGTACTTC. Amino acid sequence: CASSSVGAKNIQYF.

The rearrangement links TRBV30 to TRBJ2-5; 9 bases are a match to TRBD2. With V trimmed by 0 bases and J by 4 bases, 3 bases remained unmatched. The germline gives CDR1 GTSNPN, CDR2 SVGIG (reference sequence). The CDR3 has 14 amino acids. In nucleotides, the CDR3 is TGTGCCTGGAGTGTCCTGACTAGCGGAGAGACCCAGTACTTC. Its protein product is CAWSVLTSGETQYF.

Here the CDR3 DNA reads TGTGCCAGCAGTAATCAGGGAGCCACTGAAGCTTTCTTT. Its protein is CASSNQGATEAFF. This chain links TRBV28 with TRBJ1-1, with TRBD1 as a possible D gene (5 bases). The CDR3 is 13 residues long. V lost 5 bases, J lost 4 bases, and 11 bases lay in between. The germline V gene has CDR1 MDHEN and CDR2 SYDVKM. The variable domain in full, with the rest retrieved from reference TRBV28 and TRBJ1-1, is DVKVTQSSRYLVKRTGEKVFLECVQDMDHENMFWYRQDPGLGLRLIYFSYDVKMKEKGDIPEGYSVSREKKERFSLILESASTNQTSMYLCASSNQGATEAFFGQGTRLTVV.

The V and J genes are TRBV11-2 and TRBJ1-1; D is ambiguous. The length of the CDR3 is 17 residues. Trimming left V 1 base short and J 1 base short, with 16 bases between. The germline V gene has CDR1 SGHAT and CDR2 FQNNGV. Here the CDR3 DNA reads TGTGCCAGCAGCTTAGTGTTTGGCAGGTCAACGAACACTGAAGCTTTCTTT. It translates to CASSLVFGRSTNTEAFF.

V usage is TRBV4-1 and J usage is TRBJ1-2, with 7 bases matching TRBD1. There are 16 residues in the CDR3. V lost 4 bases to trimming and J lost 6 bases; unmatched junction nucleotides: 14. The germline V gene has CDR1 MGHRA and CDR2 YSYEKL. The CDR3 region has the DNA TGCGCCAGCAGCCTAGAAGAAACCGGGACAGATGATGGCTACACCTTC. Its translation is CASSLEETGTDDGYTF.

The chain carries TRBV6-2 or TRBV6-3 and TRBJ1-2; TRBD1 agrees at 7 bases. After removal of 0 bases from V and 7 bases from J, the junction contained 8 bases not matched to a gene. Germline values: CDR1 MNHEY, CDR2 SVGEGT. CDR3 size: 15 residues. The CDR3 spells CASSYSTGKKSGYTF. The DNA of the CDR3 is TGTGCCAGCAGTTACTCGACAGGGAAGAAGAGTGGCTACACCTTC.

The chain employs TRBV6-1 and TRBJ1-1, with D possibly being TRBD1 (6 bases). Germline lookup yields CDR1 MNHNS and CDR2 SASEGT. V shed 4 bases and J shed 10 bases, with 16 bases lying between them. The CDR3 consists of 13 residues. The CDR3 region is CASSVGQRERAFF. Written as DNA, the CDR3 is TGTGCCAGCAGTGTCGGACAGCGGGAGCGAGCTTTCTTT.

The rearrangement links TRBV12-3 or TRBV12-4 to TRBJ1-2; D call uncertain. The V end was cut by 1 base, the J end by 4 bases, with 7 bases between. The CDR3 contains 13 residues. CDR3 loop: CASSLEAVYGYTF. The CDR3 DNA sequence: TGTGCCAGCAGTTTAGAGGCCGTCTATGGCTACACCTTC.

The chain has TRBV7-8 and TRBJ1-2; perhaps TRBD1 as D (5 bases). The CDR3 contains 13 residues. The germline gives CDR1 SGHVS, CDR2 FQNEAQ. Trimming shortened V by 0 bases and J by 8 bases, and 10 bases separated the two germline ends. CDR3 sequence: CASSLAGGEGYTF. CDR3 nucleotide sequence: TGTGCCAGCAGCTTAGCTGGGGGGGAGGGCTACACCTTC.

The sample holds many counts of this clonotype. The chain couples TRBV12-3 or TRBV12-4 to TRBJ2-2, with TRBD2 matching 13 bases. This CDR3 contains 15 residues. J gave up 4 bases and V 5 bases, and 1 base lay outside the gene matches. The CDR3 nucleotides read TGTGCCAGCAGTACTAGCGGGGGGGCCACCGGGGAGCTGTTTTTT. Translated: CASSTSGGATGELFF.

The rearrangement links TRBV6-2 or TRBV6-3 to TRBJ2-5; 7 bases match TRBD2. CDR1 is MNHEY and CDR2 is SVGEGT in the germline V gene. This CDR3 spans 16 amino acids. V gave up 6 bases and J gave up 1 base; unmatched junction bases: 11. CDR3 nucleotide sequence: TGTGCCAGCAGCATCCTAGCGGAGCTCCTCCAAGAGACCCAGTACTTC. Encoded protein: CASSILAELLQETQYF.

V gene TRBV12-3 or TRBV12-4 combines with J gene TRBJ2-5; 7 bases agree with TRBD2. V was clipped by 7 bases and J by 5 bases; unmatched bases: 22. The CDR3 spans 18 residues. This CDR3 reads CASTRPNSGVPMGETQYF. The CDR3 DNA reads TGTGCCAGCACCCGTCCGAACAGCGGGGTACCGATGGGGGAGACCCAGTACTTC.

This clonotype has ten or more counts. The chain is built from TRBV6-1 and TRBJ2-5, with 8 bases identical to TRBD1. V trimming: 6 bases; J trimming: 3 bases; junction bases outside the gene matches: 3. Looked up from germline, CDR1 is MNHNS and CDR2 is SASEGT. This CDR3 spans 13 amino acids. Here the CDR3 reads CASRETGEETQYF. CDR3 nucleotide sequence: TGTGCCAGCAGAGAGACAGGGGAAGAGACCCAGTACTTC.

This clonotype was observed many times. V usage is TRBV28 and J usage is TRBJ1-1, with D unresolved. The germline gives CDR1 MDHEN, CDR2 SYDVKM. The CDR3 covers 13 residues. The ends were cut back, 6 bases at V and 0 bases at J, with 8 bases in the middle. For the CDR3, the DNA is TGTGCCAGCAGCGCAAAGTTGAACACTGAAGCTTTCTTT. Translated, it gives CASSAKLNTEAFF.

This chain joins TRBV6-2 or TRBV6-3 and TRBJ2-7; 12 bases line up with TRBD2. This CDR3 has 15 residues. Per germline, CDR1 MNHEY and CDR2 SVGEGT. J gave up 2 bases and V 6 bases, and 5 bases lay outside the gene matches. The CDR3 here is CASRPGLAGPYEQYF. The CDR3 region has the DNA TGTGCCAGCAGACCCGGACTAGCGGGACCCTACGAGCAGTACTTC.

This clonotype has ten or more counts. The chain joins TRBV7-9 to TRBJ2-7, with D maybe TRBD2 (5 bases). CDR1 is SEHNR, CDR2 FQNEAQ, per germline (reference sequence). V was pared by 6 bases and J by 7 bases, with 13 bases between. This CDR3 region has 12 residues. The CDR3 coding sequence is TGTGCCAGCAGTCGAGGAGGAGTTGAGCAGTACTTC. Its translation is CASSRGGVEQYF.

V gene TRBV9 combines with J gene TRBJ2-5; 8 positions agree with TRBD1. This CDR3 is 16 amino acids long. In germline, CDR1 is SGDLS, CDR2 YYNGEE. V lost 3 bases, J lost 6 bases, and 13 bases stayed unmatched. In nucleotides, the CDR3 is TGTGCCAGCAGCGATTCCGGGACAGGACTACGAAAGACCCAGTACTTC. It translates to CASSDSGTGLRKTQYF.

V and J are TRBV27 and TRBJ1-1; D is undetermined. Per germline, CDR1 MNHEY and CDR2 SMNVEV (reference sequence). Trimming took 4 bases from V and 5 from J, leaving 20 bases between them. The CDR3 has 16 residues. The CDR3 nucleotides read TGTGCCAGCAGTTCGTCCCCGACCGCAATGGGGACTGAAGCTTTCTTT. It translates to CASSSSPTAMGTEAFF.